One sample yielded the 14 T cell receptor beta chains listed below, sequenced in a study of cytomegalovirus exposure and HLA in healthy donors. With 60 Vbeta and 13 Jbeta primers, the PCR was carried out. Libraries were prepared by immunoSEQ multiplex PCR; TCRdb keeps only in-frame clonotypes and omits some of them. The sample lists 65,000 to 70,000 clones; roughly 72% were seen once. Sample: PBMCs. These receptors were collected from a man aged 50 or older in good health and CMV-seronegative.

The chain joins TRBV5-1 to TRBJ1-1; tentative D call: TRBD1 (6 bases). The V gene lost 2 bases and the J gene lost 5 bases, with 16 bases spanning the gap. Germline-derived CDR1 and CDR2 are SGHRS and YFSETQ. The CDR3 loop spans 15 amino acids. The CDR3 bases are TGCGCCAGCAGCTTTAGTTCCGCAGGGGAGACTGAAGCTTTCTTT. The encoded protein is CASSFSSAGETEAFF. Filled out from reference TRBV5-1 and TRBJ1-1, the complete variable domain reads KAGVTQTPRYLIKTRGQQVTLSCSPISGHRSVSWYQQTPGQGLQFLFEYFSETQRNKGNFPGRFSGRQFSNSRSEMNVSTLELGDSALYLCASSFSSAGETEAFFGQGTRLTVV.

This chain joins TRBV10-2 and TRBJ1-1; TRBD1 is a possible D gene (5 bases). The CDR3 is made up of 11 amino acids. Germline assignment: CDR1 WSHSY and CDR2 SAAADI. Trimming took 9 bases from V and 6 from J, leaving 11 bases between them. The CDR3 DNA reads TGCGCCAGTAGACAGTTCCCTGAAGCTTTCTTT. As protein: CASRQFPEAFF.

This clone has only a few counts. J is TRBJ2-1 and V is TRBV7-6, with D tentatively TRBD1 (5 bases). The CDR3 contains 12 residues. Between the trimmed V and J ends, which lost 2 bases and 7 bases, there was a span of 6 bases. Germline V gives CDR1 SGHVS, CDR2 FNYEAQ. This CDR3 is CASSLKGNEQFF. The CDR3 coding sequence is TGTGCCAGCAGCTTAAAGGGGAATGAGCAGTTCTTC.

The rearrangement uses TRBV7-2 and TRBJ2-7, with a tentative D call TRBD1 (5 bases). V was shortened by 2 bases and J by 5 bases, with 13 bases between the two germline ends. This CDR3 is 14 amino acids long. Germline-derived CDR1 and CDR2 are SGHTA and FQGNSA. This CDR3 is CASSLSRASNEQYF. As DNA, the CDR3 is TGTGCCAGCAGCTTAAGCAGGGCGAGCAACGAGCAGTACTTC.

This clone was seen only a few times. The J gene is TRBJ2-5, the V gene TRBV7-9; TRBD2 matches 10 bases. The ends lost 10 bases at V and 3 bases at J; junction bases unmatched: 11. CDR3 length equals 15 residues. CDR1 and CDR2 (germline): SEHNR, FQNEAQ (reference sequence). The CDR3 bases are TGTGCCACACCGAGTCTAGCGGGGGTGAAAGAGACCCAGTACTTC. As protein: CATPSLAGVKETQYF.

This clone was found a few times. The J gene is TRBJ1-2, the V gene TRBV2, with TRBD1 as a possible D gene (5 bases). There are 16 residues in the CDR3. Between the trimmed V and J ends, which lost 6 bases and 1 base, there was a span of 18 bases. Germline lookup yields CDR1 SNHLY and CDR2 FYNNEI. The CDR3 DNA reads as TGTGCCAGCAGCTCCGGGAGGATGGGGGGTAACTATGGCTACACCTTC. Protein sequence: CASSSGRMGGNYGYTF.

The chain carries TRBV27 and TRBJ1-1; unclear D gene. In germline, CDR1 is MNHEY, CDR2 SMNVEV (reference sequence). V was clipped by 2 bases and J by 4 bases, with 8 bases between them. The CDR3 length is 13 residues. The CDR3 loop is CASSLGGSTEAFF. CDR3 sequence (DNA): TGTGCCAGCAGTTTAGGAGGGAGCACTGAAGCTTTCTTT.

The V gene is TRBV5-1, the J gene TRBJ2-7; possible D gene TRBD1, 6 bases. Trimming took off 2 bases at V and 3 bases at J, with 15 bases between the two ends. The CDR3 consists of 15 residues. Germline V gene lookup returns CDR1 SGHRS and CDR2 YFSETQ. DNA for the CDR3: TGCGCCAGCAGCTTTTCTTGGGACAAACTCTACGAGCAGTACTTC. This encodes CASSFSWDKLYEQYF.

This chain links TRBV5-5 with TRBJ1-5, with D unclear. This CDR3 is built from 13 residues. Germline lookup yields CDR1 SGHKS and CDR2 YYEKEE (reference sequence). Trimming removed 1 base from V and 5 bases from J, with 7 bases in between. The CDR3 region has the DNA TGTGCCAGCAGCTTGTTTTCGGATCAGCCCCAGCATTTT. Encoded protein: CASSLFSDQPQHF. The full variable domain, completed using reference TRBV5-5 and TRBJ1-5, is DAGVTQSPTHLIKTRGQQVTLRCSPISGHKSVSWYQQVLGQGPQFIFQYYEKEERGRGNFPDRFSARQFPNYSSELNVNALLLGDSALYLCASSLFSDQPQHFGDGTRLSIL.

This chain joins TRBV28 and TRBJ1-5; 10 bases are shared with TRBD1. CDR1 is MDHEN, CDR2 SYDVKM, per germline. V shed 3 bases and J 7 bases; nucleotides not matched to a gene: 3. The CDR3 is 14 residues long. The CDR3 bases are TGTGCCAGCAGTTTGGCGGACAGGGGGCAGCCCCAGCATTTT. Its translation: CASSLADRGQPQHF.

This clone was seen only a few times. J is TRBJ2-5 and V is TRBV5-1; D remains ambiguous. The V and J ends lost 4 bases and 2 bases respectively, with 12 bases between them. Germline CDR1 and CDR2: SGHRS and YFSETQ. This CDR3 contains 14 residues. CDR3 in DNA: TGCGCCAGCAGCCCACCCGACATACAAGAGACCCAGTACTTC. It codes for CASSPPDIQETQYF.

This chain links TRBV11-2 with TRBJ2-7, with 11 bases identical to TRBD2. CDR1 and CDR2 from the germline V gene are SGHAT and FQNNGV. Trimming at V came to 2 bases and at J to 4 bases, leaving 4 bases not matched to a gene. The CDR3 length is 15 residues. CDR3: CASSLSLAGVYEQYF. The DNA for the CDR3 is TGTGCCAGCAGCTTATCACTAGCGGGAGTGTACGAGCAGTACTTC.

The V and J genes are TRBV7-2 and TRBJ2-7, with D perhaps matching TRBD1 (6 bases). V was pared by 5 bases and J by 2 bases, with 16 bases between. The CDR3 is made up of 15 amino acids. Looked up from germline, CDR1 is SGHTA and CDR2 is FQGNSA. The CDR3 nucleotides read TGTGCCAGCAGCCCGTCGACAGGCCCAACCTACGAGCAGTACTTC. Translating it yields CASSPSTGPTYEQYF.

This clone was counted only a few times. The DNA for the CDR3 is TGTGCCAGCAGCACACCAGGGTACGACTACGAGCAGTACTTC. As protein: CASSTPGYDYEQYF. The chain links TRBV11-2 to TRBJ2-7, with D tentatively TRBD1 (5 bases). Trimming cost V 5 bases and J 3 bases, with 14 bases left between them. Germline values: CDR1 SGHAT, CDR2 FQNNGV. The CDR3 has 14 amino acids.